This T cell receptor beta chain appears in the sequencing data of a study of low-dose radiotherapy and immunotherapy resistance in tumors. Study information: Participants in Cohort 2 were given 1 Gy per fraction every two weeks, for 13 Gy over 26 weeks. Treatment included intravenous cyclophosphamide dosed at 200 mg/m2 every two weeks, one day before radiation and immunotherapy. Oral administration of aspirin 300 mg daily occurred for four cycles, commencing at cycle 1 day 1.

TRAV- and TRBV-specific primers primed first-strand cDNA, covering alpha and beta chains. For amplifying TCRs, the PCR ran for about 22 cycles with Phusion, which was used together with a constant-region primer and the adapter on the V primers. TCRdb re-called the reads through MiXCR, storing one row per CDR3 protein. Among about 39,000 distinct CDR3 sequences listed, roughly 28% were seen once. The V gene lost 4 bases and the J gene lost 1 base, with 11 bases spanning the gap. CDR1 and CDR2 (germline): SGHDT, YYEEEE. CDR3 length equals 14 residues. Time point specified: before trial treatment. V and J are TRBV5-6 and TRBJ1-2, with D uncertain. The sample in question was PBMCs, obtained before treatment. The sequence came from a male donor with gallbladder cancer. The CDR3 DNA sequence: TGTGCCAGCAGCCCACTGACGGATAACTATGGCTACACCTTC. It codes for CASSPLTDNYGYTF.